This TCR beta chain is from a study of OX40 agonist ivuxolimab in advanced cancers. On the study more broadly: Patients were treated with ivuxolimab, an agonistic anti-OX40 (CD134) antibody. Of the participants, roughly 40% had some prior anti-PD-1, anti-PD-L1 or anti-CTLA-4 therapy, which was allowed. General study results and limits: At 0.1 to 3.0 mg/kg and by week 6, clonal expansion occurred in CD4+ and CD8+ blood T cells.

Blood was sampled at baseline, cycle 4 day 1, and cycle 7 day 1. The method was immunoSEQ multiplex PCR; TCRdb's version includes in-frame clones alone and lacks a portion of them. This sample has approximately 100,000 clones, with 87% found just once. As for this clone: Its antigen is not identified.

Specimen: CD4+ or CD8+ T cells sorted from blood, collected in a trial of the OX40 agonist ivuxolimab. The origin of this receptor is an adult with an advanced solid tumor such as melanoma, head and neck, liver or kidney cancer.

CDR3 protein: CASSESGGAANTGELFF. As DNA, the CDR3 is TGTGCCAGCAGTGAATCAGGGGGGGCCGCGAACACCGGGGAGCTGTTTTTT. The genes are TRBV2 and TRBJ2-2, with D perhaps being TRBD1 or TRBD2 (7 bases each). CDR1 is SNHLY and CDR2 is FYNNEI in the germline V gene. The germline V and J ends were trimmed by 2 bases and 0 bases, with 13 bases remaining between them. The CDR3 is 17 amino acids.